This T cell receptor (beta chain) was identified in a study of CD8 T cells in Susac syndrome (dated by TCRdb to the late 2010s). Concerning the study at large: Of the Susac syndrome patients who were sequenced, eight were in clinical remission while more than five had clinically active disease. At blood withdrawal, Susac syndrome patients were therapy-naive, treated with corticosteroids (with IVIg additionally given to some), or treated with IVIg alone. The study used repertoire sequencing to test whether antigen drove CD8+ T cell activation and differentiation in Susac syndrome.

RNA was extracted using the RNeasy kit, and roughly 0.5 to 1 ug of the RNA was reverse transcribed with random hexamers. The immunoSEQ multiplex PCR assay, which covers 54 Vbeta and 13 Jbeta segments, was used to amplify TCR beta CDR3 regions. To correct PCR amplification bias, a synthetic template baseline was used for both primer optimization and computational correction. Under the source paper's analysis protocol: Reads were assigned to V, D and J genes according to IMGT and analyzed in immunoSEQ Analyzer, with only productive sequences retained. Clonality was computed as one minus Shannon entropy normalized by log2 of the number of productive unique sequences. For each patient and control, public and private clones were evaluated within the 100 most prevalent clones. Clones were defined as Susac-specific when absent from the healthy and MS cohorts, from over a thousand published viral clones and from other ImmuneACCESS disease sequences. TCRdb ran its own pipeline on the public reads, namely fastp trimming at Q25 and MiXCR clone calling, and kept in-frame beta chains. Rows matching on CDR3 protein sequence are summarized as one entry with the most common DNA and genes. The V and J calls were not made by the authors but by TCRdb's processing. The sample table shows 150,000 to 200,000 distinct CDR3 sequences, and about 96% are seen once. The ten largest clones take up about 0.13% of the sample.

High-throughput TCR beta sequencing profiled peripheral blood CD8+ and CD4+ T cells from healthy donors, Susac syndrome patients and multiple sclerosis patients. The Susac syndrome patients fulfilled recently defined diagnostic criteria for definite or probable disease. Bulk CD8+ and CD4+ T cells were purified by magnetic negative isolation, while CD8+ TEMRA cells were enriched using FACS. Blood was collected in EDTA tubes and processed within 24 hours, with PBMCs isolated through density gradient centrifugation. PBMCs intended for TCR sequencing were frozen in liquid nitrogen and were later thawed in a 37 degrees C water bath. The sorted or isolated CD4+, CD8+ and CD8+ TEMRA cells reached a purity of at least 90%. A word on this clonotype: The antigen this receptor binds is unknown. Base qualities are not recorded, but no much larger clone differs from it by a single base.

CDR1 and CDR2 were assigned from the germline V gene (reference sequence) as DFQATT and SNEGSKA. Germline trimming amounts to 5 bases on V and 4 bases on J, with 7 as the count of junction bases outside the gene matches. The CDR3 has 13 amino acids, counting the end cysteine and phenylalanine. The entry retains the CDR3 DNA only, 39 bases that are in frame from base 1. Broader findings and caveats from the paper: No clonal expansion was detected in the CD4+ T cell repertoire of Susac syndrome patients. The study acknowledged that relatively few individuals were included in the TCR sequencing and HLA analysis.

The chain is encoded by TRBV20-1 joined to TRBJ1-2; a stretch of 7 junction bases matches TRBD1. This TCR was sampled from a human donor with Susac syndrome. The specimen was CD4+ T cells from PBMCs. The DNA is TGCAGTGCTCCGAACCGGGACAGCTATGGCTACACCTTC. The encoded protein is CSAPNRDSYGYTF.